Listed below are T cell receptor beta chains from one sample, sequenced in a study of blood T cell repertoires in COVID-19. Profiled with immunoSEQ multiplex PCR; TCRdb holds only in-frame clones, not every one. The table shows over 200,000 clones, with around nine tenths occurring only once. Sequencing was done on a sample of peripheral blood. These receptors all stem from a man in his sixties who had recovered from COVID-19. Each CDR3 is given with its conserved first and last residue. Each record gives: CDR3 DNA, CDR3 protein, J gene, clone size, V gene, D gene. D genes are given only for firm matches. Size is omitted from some rows. Given values are once, few, many or a class for expanded clones.

cdr3_nt: TGTGCCAGCAGTTTTGCTCGGGCGGGAGGGCCCAACGAGCAGTACTTC
cdr3_aa: CASSFARAGGPNEQYF
j_call: TRBJ2-7
clone_size: -
v_call: TRBV28
d_call: TRBD2

cdr3_nt: TGTGCCAGCAGTCCGACGGGACTCCACTATGGCTACACCTTC
cdr3_aa: CASSPTGLHYGYTF
j_call: TRBJ1-2
clone_size: -
v_call: TRBV27
d_call: -

cdr3_nt: TGTGCCAGCTGGACAGGGAACTATGGCTACACCTTC
cdr3_aa: CASWTGNYGYTF
j_call: TRBJ1-2
clone_size: -
v_call: TRBV28
d_call: TRBD1

cdr3_nt: TGTGCCAGCAGCCAACCCGGGACAGGGACAGATACGCAGTATTTT
cdr3_aa: CASSQPGTGTDTQYF
j_call: TRBJ2-3
clone_size: once
v_call: TRBV3-1/TRBV3-2
d_call: TRBD1

cdr3_nt: TGTGCCAGCAGCAGACTAGCGGGAGATACCTACAATGAGCAGTTCTTC
cdr3_aa: CASSRLAGDTYNEQFF
j_call: TRBJ2-1
clone_size: -
v_call: TRBV7-2
d_call: TRBD2

cdr3_nt: TGTGCCAGCAGAACAGGGAAGAGGAACACTGAAGCTTTCTTT
cdr3_aa: CASRTGKRNTEAFF
j_call: TRBJ1-1
clone_size: -
v_call: TRBV6-5
d_call: -

cdr3_nt: TGTGCCAGCAGCCTCGGACAGAACACTGAAGCTTTCTTT
cdr3_aa: CASSLGQNTEAFF
j_call: TRBJ1-1
clone_size: -
v_call: TRBV7-6
d_call: -

cdr3_nt: TGTGCCAGCTCGGCCCCGGCAGGGACTGAAGCTTTCTTT
cdr3_aa: CASSAPAGTEAFF
j_call: TRBJ1-1
clone_size: -
v_call: TRBV18
d_call: -

cdr3_nt: TGTGCCAGCAGTAATCTCCATAGAAGCTCCTATAATTCACCCCTCCACTTT
cdr3_aa: CASSNLHRSSYNSPLHF
j_call: TRBJ1-6
clone_size: -
v_call: TRBV27
d_call: -

cdr3_nt: TGTGCCAGCAGCCAAGGCCGGCGGGCGATTGGCACAGATACGCAGTATTTT
cdr3_aa: CASSQGRRAIGTDTQYF
j_call: TRBJ2-3
clone_size: -
v_call: TRBV3-1/TRBV3-2
d_call: -

cdr3_nt: TGCGCCAGCAGCTATGGACTAGCGGGAGGGGGTGAGCAGTTCTTC
cdr3_aa: CASSYGLAGGGEQFF
j_call: TRBJ2-1
clone_size: -
v_call: TRBV5-1
d_call: TRBD2

cdr3_nt: TGTGCCAGCAGTGATACAGGGCCCGCTTACGAGCAGTACTTC
cdr3_aa: CASSDTGPAYEQYF
j_call: TRBJ2-7
clone_size: few
v_call: TRBV2
d_call: -

cdr3_nt: TGTGCCAGCAGTTTGTTGCGGACTGAAGCTTTCTTT
cdr3_aa: CASSLLRTEAFF
j_call: TRBJ1-1
clone_size: -
v_call: TRBV28
d_call: -

cdr3_nt: TGTGCCAGCAGCTTAGCTGGGTCCAGGGTCAATGAAAAACTGTTTTTT
cdr3_aa: CASSLAGSRVNEKLFF
j_call: TRBJ1-4
clone_size: -
v_call: TRBV7-9
d_call: -

cdr3_nt: TGTGCCAGCAGCTTGGGACAGGCAGACTCTGGAAACACCATATATTTT
cdr3_aa: CASSLGQADSGNTIYF
j_call: TRBJ1-3
clone_size: -
v_call: TRBV6-6
d_call: TRBD1

cdr3_nt: TGTGCCAGCAGCCCCCAGGGAAACACTGAAGCTTTCTTT
cdr3_aa: CASSPQGNTEAFF
j_call: TRBJ1-1
clone_size: -
v_call: TRBV9
d_call: -

cdr3_nt: TGCGCCAGCAGTGGACAGGGGAACACTGAAGCTTTCTTT
cdr3_aa: CASSGQGNTEAFF
j_call: TRBJ1-1
clone_size: few
v_call: TRBV10-2
d_call: TRBD1

cdr3_nt: TGCGCCAGCAGCCACACCCGGGACAGCAACCAAGAGACCCAGTACTTC
cdr3_aa: CASSHTRDSNQETQYF
j_call: TRBJ2-5
clone_size: -
v_call: TRBV5-1
d_call: TRBD1

cdr3_nt: TGTGCCAGCAGAGGGGGACCCTACGAGCAGTACTTC
cdr3_aa: CASRGGPYEQYF
j_call: TRBJ2-7
clone_size: few
v_call: TRBV25-1
d_call: -

cdr3_nt: TGCGCCACCTCCTTCACAGAGTACAGCACAGATACGCAGTATTTT
cdr3_aa: CATSFTEYSTDTQYF
j_call: TRBJ2-3
clone_size: -
v_call: TRBV5-1
d_call: -

cdr3_nt: TGTGCCAGCAGTTACTCGGGGGGGGCCAACACTGAAGCTTTCTTT
cdr3_aa: CASSYSGGANTEAFF
j_call: TRBJ1-1
clone_size: -
v_call: TRBV6-5
d_call: -

cdr3_nt: TGTGCCAGCAGTCGCTCCCCGGGACACCTAGTTGTAAACGAGCAGTACTTC
cdr3_aa: CASSRSPGHLVVNEQYF
j_call: TRBJ2-7
clone_size: -
v_call: TRBV6-6
d_call: -

cdr3_nt: TGTGCCAGCAGTGAAGGACAGGGTAGATCACCCCTCCACTTT
cdr3_aa: CASSEGQGRSPLHF
j_call: TRBJ1-6
clone_size: -
v_call: TRBV2
d_call: TRBD1

cdr3_nt: TGCGCCAGCAGCCAAGATATTGGAGGGCCCTACGAGCAGTACTTC
cdr3_aa: CASSQDIGGPYEQYF
j_call: TRBJ2-7
clone_size: -
v_call: TRBV4-1
d_call: -